These T cell receptor beta chains were read from a single sample in a study of cytomegalovirus exposure and HLA in healthy donors. Produced via immunoSEQ multiplex PCR; TCRdb's table is partial and in-frame only. The data contain around 200,000 clones, over 70% of them singletons. Sequences were obtained from PBMCs. These receptors all stem from a middle-aged man in good health and CMV-seronegative. Both conserved end residues are part of each CDR3. Fields, in order: J gene, clone size, D gene, CDR3 length, V gene, CDR3 protein, CDR3 DNA. The D gene is left open where the match is weak. Clone size is stated in some rows and not others, as once, few, many or a class when expanded.

j_gene: TRBJ2-7
abundance: -
d_gene: TRBD1
len: 15
v_gene: TRBV18
CDR3aa: CASSLSGQADYEQYF
CDR3nt: TGTGCCAGCTCACTATCGGGACAGGCTGACTACGAGCAGTACTTC

j_gene: TRBJ1-3
abundance: -
d_gene: -
len: 16
v_gene: TRBV7-9
CDR3aa: CSSSVEARSSGNTIYF
CDR3nt: TGTTCCAGCAGCGTAGAAGCTCGTTCCTCTGGAAACACCATATATTTT

j_gene: TRBJ1-5
abundance: -
d_gene: -
len: 16
v_gene: TRBV7-2
CDR3aa: CATSLTGTSSNQPQHF
CDR3nt: TGTGCCACCTCACTTACCGGGACAAGTAGCAATCAGCCCCAGCATTTT

j_gene: TRBJ2-2
abundance: -
d_gene: -
len: 13
v_gene: TRBV5-4
CDR3aa: CDSSFEDTGELFF
CDR3nt: TGTGACAGCAGCTTTGAGGACACCGGGGAGCTGTTTTTT

j_gene: TRBJ1-4
abundance: -
d_gene: -
len: 16
v_gene: TRBV7-9
CDR3aa: CASSLGQVGRSEKLFF
CDR3nt: TGTGCCAGCAGCTTAGGACAGGTTGGTAGGAGTGAAAAACTGTTTTTT

j_gene: TRBJ1-5
abundance: -
d_gene: -
len: 15
v_gene: TRBV4-3
CDR3aa: CASSQGWGRDQPQHF
CDR3nt: TGCGCCAGCAGCCAAGGATGGGGGCGAGATCAGCCCCAGCATTTT

j_gene: TRBJ1-2
abundance: few
d_gene: TRBD1
len: 13
v_gene: TRBV7-9
CDR3aa: CASSLQGAYGYTF
CDR3nt: TGTGCCAGCAGCTTACAGGGGGCATATGGCTACACCTTC

j_gene: TRBJ1-6
abundance: -
d_gene: TRBD1
len: 15
v_gene: TRBV18
CDR3aa: CASSPTGDSNSPLHF
CDR3nt: TGTGCCAGCTCCCCAACAGGGGACTCTAATTCACCCCTCCACTTT

j_gene: TRBJ2-7
abundance: -
d_gene: -
len: 14
v_gene: TRBV11-2
CDR3aa: CASSKQGRAYEQYF
CDR3nt: TGTGCCAGCAGCAAACAGGGTCGAGCCTACGAGCAGTACTTC

j_gene: TRBJ1-6
abundance: -
d_gene: -
len: 15
v_gene: TRBV5-4
CDR3aa: CASSLGDSGNSPLHF
CDR3nt: TGTGCCAGCAGCTTGGGAGACAGTGGAAATTCACCCCTCCACTTT

j_gene: TRBJ2-3
abundance: -
d_gene: TRBD2
len: 13
v_gene: TRBV10-3
CDR3aa: CAIGGGNTDTQYF
CDR3nt: TGTGCCATCGGCGGGGGGAACACAGATACGCAGTATTTT

j_gene: TRBJ2-5
abundance: -
d_gene: -
len: 18
v_gene: TRBV21-1
CDR3aa: CASKKWTSGGKFQETQYF
CDR3nt: TGTGCCAGCAAAAAGTGGACTAGCGGGGGGAAATTCCAAGAGACCCAGTACTTC

j_gene: TRBJ1-2
abundance: -
d_gene: TRBD1
len: 12
v_gene: TRBV11-2
CDR3aa: CASSAQGNGYTF
CDR3nt: TGTGCCAGCAGCGCACAGGGGAATGGCTACACCTTC

j_gene: TRBJ2-7
abundance: -
d_gene: -
len: 12
v_gene: TRBV6-6
CDR3aa: CAIRRGTYEQYF
CDR3nt: TGTGCCATTCGTCGAGGGACCTACGAGCAGTACTTC

j_gene: TRBJ2-1
abundance: once
d_gene: -
len: 19
v_gene: TRBV4-1
CDR3aa: CASSQEAPRTASYHNEQFF
CDR3nt: TGCGCCAGCAGCCAAGAAGCGCCTAGGACAGCCAGCTACCACAATGAGCAGTTCTTC

j_gene: TRBJ2-2
abundance: -
d_gene: -
len: 13
v_gene: TRBV30
CDR3aa: CAWSRRVPGELFF
CDR3nt: TGTGCCTGGAGTCGCAGGGTCCCCGGGGAGCTGTTTTTT

j_gene: TRBJ2-7
abundance: few
d_gene: -
len: 16
v_gene: TRBV7-2
CDR3aa: CASSSGDTLIAHEQYF
CDR3nt: TGTGCCAGCAGCTCTGGGGACACCCTCATCGCCCACGAGCAGTACTTC

j_gene: TRBJ1-2
abundance: once
d_gene: TRBD1
len: 15
v_gene: TRBV6-1
CDR3aa: CASGGDRVPNYGYTF
CDR3nt: TGTGCCAGCGGGGGCGACAGGGTGCCTAACTATGGCTACACCTTC

j_gene: TRBJ2-3
abundance: -
d_gene: -
len: 17
v_gene: TRBV2
CDR3aa: CASSEVGGDSYTDTQYF
CDR3nt: TGTGCCAGCAGTGAAGTAGGAGGGGACAGCTACACAGATACGCAGTATTTT

j_gene: TRBJ1-4
abundance: once
d_gene: TRBD1
len: 17
v_gene: TRBV15
CDR3aa: CATSRGTGGWPNEKLFF
CDR3nt: TGTGCCACCAGCAGGGGGACAGGGGGCTGGCCTAATGAAAAACTGTTTTTT

j_gene: TRBJ2-3
abundance: -
d_gene: -
len: 14
v_gene: TRBV7-2
CDR3aa: CASSQYLRTDTQYF
CDR3nt: TGTGCCAGCAGCCAGTACCTCCGCACAGATACGCAGTATTTT

j_gene: TRBJ1-4
abundance: -
d_gene: -
len: 15
v_gene: TRBV9
CDR3aa: CASSPGGEALRQLFF
CDR3nt: TGTGCCAGCAGCCCCGGTGGGGAGGCCCTTCGGCAACTGTTTTTT

j_gene: TRBJ2-5
abundance: few
d_gene: TRBD2
len: 14
v_gene: TRBV27
CDR3aa: CASSRSGGRETQYF
CDR3nt: TGTGCCAGCAGCCGTAGCGGGGGGCGGGAGACCCAGTACTTC

j_gene: TRBJ2-3
abundance: -
d_gene: -
len: 16
v_gene: TRBV6-6
CDR3aa: CASSPLQGTSTDTQYF
CDR3nt: TGTGCCAGCAGTCCCCTACAGGGAACTAGCACAGATACGCAGTATTTT

j_gene: TRBJ2-7
abundance: once
d_gene: -
len: 12
v_gene: TRBV5-6
CDR3aa: CASTQGLGEQYF
CDR3nt: TGTGCCAGCACACAGGGATTGGGAGAGCAGTACTTC

j_gene: TRBJ2-1
abundance: -
d_gene: TRBD1
len: 13
v_gene: TRBV27
CDR3aa: CASSRDSNNEQFF
CDR3nt: TGTGCCAGCAGTCGGGACAGCAACAATGAGCAGTTCTTC

j_gene: TRBJ1-4
abundance: -
d_gene: -
len: 14
v_gene: TRBV7-2
CDR3aa: CASSPEGGGEKLFF
CDR3nt: TGTGCCAGCAGCCCCGAGGGGGGAGGGGAAAAACTGTTTTTT

j_gene: TRBJ1-1
abundance: -
d_gene: TRBD1
len: 16
v_gene: TRBV5-1
CDR3aa: CASSQGDRSSNTEAFF
CDR3nt: TGCGCCAGCAGCCAAGGGGACAGGTCATCGAACACTGAAGCTTTTTTT

j_gene: TRBJ2-7
abundance: -
d_gene: -
len: 14
v_gene: TRBV27
CDR3aa: CASSVQGSSYEQYF
CDR3nt: TGTGCCAGCAGCGTACAGGGTAGCTCCTACGAGCAGTACTTC

j_gene: TRBJ2-7
abundance: once
d_gene: -
len: 13
v_gene: TRBV6-5
CDR3aa: CASSYSPEAPQYF
CDR3nt: TGTGCCAGCAGTTACTCCCCGGAGGCGCCGCAGTACTTC

j_gene: TRBJ2-2
abundance: once
d_gene: TRBD2
len: 16
v_gene: TRBV4-1
CDR3aa: CASSQTERGGTGELFF
CDR3nt: TGCGCCAGCAGCCAAACTGAGCGGGGGGGCACCGGGGAGCTGTTTTTT

j_gene: TRBJ2-1
abundance: -
d_gene: TRBD2
len: 15
v_gene: TRBV5-1
CDR3aa: CASSFRLAGANEQFF
CDR3nt: TGCGCCAGCAGCTTCAGACTAGCGGGGGCCAATGAGCAGTTCTTC

j_gene: TRBJ1-5
abundance: once
d_gene: -
len: 16
v_gene: TRBV7-4
CDR3aa: CASSSKGHNWYQPQHF
CDR3nt: TGTGCCAGCAGCTCTAAGGGACACAACTGGTATCAGCCCCAGCATTTT

j_gene: TRBJ2-7
abundance: -
d_gene: -
len: 15
v_gene: TRBV7-9
CDR3aa: CASSPGFRSSYEQYF
CDR3nt: TGTGCCAGCAGCCCGGGGTTTCGAAGCTCCTACGAGCAGTACTTC

j_gene: TRBJ1-5
abundance: -
d_gene: -
len: 12
v_gene: TRBV5-5
CDR3aa: CASSLADQPQHF
CDR3nt: TGTGCCAGCAGCTTGGCGGATCAGCCCCAGCATTTT

j_gene: TRBJ1-1
abundance: -
d_gene: -
len: 13
v_gene: TRBV5-6
CDR3aa: CASSLPSSTEAFF
CDR3nt: TGTGCCAGCAGTCTTCCCAGTTCGACTGAAGCTTTCTTT